These 25 T cell receptor beta chains were all obtained from the same sample, sequenced in a study of radiotherapy plus CTLA-4 blockade in lung cancer (dated by TCRdb to 2016 to 2019). The library relied on the immunoSEQ multiplex PCR assay. TCRdb holds this immuneACCESS table with in-frame rearrangements only. Some clones are missing; in checked studies, unresolved V genes explain under half, and the rest has no known cause. Counted in this sample were 110,000 or so clones; approximately 84% of them appeared once. The ten biggest clones cover 5% to 5.5% of the sample. The source material was peripheral blood, sampled from a patient treated with radiotherapy plus ipilimumab. All receptors derive from a human donor with non-small cell lung cancer who had a partial response to radiotherapy plus ipilimumab.

The chain carries TRBV11-2 and TRBJ2-7, with D possibly being TRBD2 (6 bases). The CDR3 is 17 amino acids. V was pared by 1 base and J by 2 bases, with 18 bases between. The germline CDR1 and CDR2 sequences are SGHAT and FQNNGV. This CDR3 reads CASSLGGLDLRTYEQYF. In nucleotides, the CDR3 is TGTGCCAGCAGCTTAGGGGGACTGGATCTTCGAACCTACGAGCAGTACTTC.

The chain combines TRBV5-4 with TRBJ2-7; 8 bases are shared with TRBD1. CDR1 SGHNT and CDR2 YYREEE come from the germline V gene (reference sequence). The CDR3 runs to 15 residues. V was clipped by 4 bases and J by 3 bases; unmatched bases: 9. The CDR3 bases are TGTGCCAGCAGCCCGGGGACAGGTTCCCTCTACGAGCAGTACGTC. It codes for CASSPGTGSLYEQYV.

The rearrangement links TRBV30 to TRBJ2-1; D might be TRBD2 (6 bases). Germline V CDR1 and CDR2: GTSNPN, SVGIG (reference sequence). V was cut by 3 bases and J by 2 bases, with 17 bases left in between. The CDR3 extends over 16 amino acids. The CDR3 region has the DNA TGTGCCTGGAGCCAACTCGGGAGTTGGGCCTACAATGAGCAGTTCTTC. As protein: CAWSQLGSWAYNEQFF.

V and J are TRBV5-1 and TRBJ2-5, with TRBD1 identical over 12 bases. CDR3 length: 13 residues. The germline gives CDR1 SGHRS, CDR2 YFSETQ. Germline trimming cut 10 bases from V and 5 bases from J; bases unmatched to any gene: 6. The chain's CDR3 is CASGQGARETQYF. In DNA, the CDR3 is TGCGCCTCGGGACAGGGGGCGCGGGAGACCCAGTACTTC.

This clone has only a few counts. The chain carries TRBV18 and TRBJ1-1; D unresolved. Germline V CDR1 and CDR2: KGHSH, LQKENI. Trimming took off 5 bases at V and 3 bases at J, with 4 bases between the two ends. CDR3 size: 11 residues. CDR3: CASSSDTEAFF. CDR3 bases: TGTGCCAGCTCATCCGACACTGAAGCTTTCTTT.

The chain has TRBV19 and TRBJ1-2; 10 positions agree with TRBD1. The junction had 11 bases not matched to a gene; V was cut back by 6 bases and J by 4 bases. The germline V gene has CDR1 LNHDA and CDR2 SQIVND (reference sequence). The CDR3 totals 16 residues. The CDR3 sequence is CASSIKSGTGAYGYTF. In nucleotides, the CDR3 is TGTGCCAGTAGCATTAAGTCCGGGACAGGGGCCTATGGCTACACCTTC.

The CDR3 reads CASSSSTGGGQETQYF. The CDR3, as DNA: TGTGCCAGCAGCTCCTCGACAGGGGGCGGACAAGAGACCCAGTACTTC. This chain joins TRBV7-2 and TRBJ2-5; 10 bases line up with TRBD1. CDR3 length equals 16 residues. The germline gives CDR1 SGHTA, CDR2 FQGNSA. V dropped 4 bases and J dropped 2; count of bases not matched to a gene: 7.

This clone was picked up a small number of times. The chain couples TRBV5-4 to TRBJ2-2, with 9 bases aligning to TRBD2. This CDR3 is 16 amino acids long. J was trimmed by 5 bases and V by 2 bases; bases with no gene match: 7. Per the germline V gene, CDR1 is SGHNT and CDR2 is YYREEE (reference sequence). CDR3 amino acids: CASSLLAGETTGELFF. The CDR3, as DNA: TGTGCCAGCAGCTTATTAGCGGGAGAGACTACCGGGGAGCTGTTTTTT. Complete variable domain (other parts from reference TRBV5-4 and TRBJ2-2): ETGVTQSPTHLIKTRGQQVTLRCSSQSGHNTVSWYQQALGQGPQFIFQYYREEENGRGNFPPRFSGLQFPNYSSELNVNALELDDSALYLCASSLLAGETTGELFFGEGSRLTVL.

In its sample, this clone was seen a few times. The CDR3 spells CASSNRLARQETQYF. The CDR3 coding sequence is TGTGCCAGCAGCAACAGACTAGCGAGGCAAGAGACCCAGTACTTC. This sequence joins TRBV11-2 and TRBJ2-5, with TRBD2 matching over 8 bases. Germline V gene sequence: CDR1 SGHAT, CDR2 FQNNGV. With 5 bases clipped from V and 2 bases from J, the junction kept 7 bases outside the gene matches. The length of the CDR3 is 15 residues.

The chain couples TRBV29-1 to TRBJ2-1, with a tentative D call TRBD2 (5 bases). The germline gives CDR1 SQVTM, CDR2 ANQGSEA. This CDR3 region has 15 residues. Trimming took off 5 bases at V and 1 base at J, with 15 bases between the two ends. The DNA for the CDR3 is TGCAGCGTTCGTGACTCGGGGTATTCCTACAATGAGCAGTTCTTC. Residues: CSVRDSGYSYNEQFF.

This clone was picked up many times. The rearrangement joins TRBV2 to TRBJ1-5, with D possibly being TRBD1 (6 bases). The CDR3 is made up of 16 amino acids. The germline CDR1 and CDR2 sequences are SNHLY and FYNNEI. V dropped 5 bases and J dropped 0 bases, with 14 bases sitting between them. The CDR3, as DNA: TGTGCCAGCAGTATCCCAGGGGATGCTAGCAATCAGCCCCAGCATTTT. Its protein is CASSIPGDASNQPQHF. The whole variable domain, remainder taken from reference TRBV2 and TRBJ1-5, is EPEVTQTPSHQVTQMGQEVILRCVPISNHLYFYWYRQILGQKVEFLVSFYNNEISEKSEIFDDQFSVERPDGSNFTLKIRSTKLEDSAMYFCASSIPGDASNQPQHFGDGTRLSIL.

The CDR3 sequence is CAWSVHGDQPQHF. CDR3 nucleotide sequence: TGTGCCTGGAGTGTACACGGGGATCAGCCCCAGCATTTT. This chain uses TRBV30 with TRBJ1-5; D not certain. The germline V gene has CDR1 GTSNPN and CDR2 SVGIG (reference sequence). CDR3 length: 13 residues. Trimming stripped 0 bases from V and 5 bases from J, with 8 bases between.

The genes are TRBV28 and TRBJ2-2; D is unclear. V lost 5 bases, J lost 2 bases, and 6 bases lay in between. This CDR3 region has 13 residues. Per the germline V gene, CDR1 is MDHEN and CDR2 is SYDVKM. CDR3 residues: CASSGENTGELFF. Written as DNA, the CDR3 is TGTGCCAGCAGTGGAGAAAACACCGGGGAGCTGTTTTTT.

CDR3 in DNA: TGTGCCAGCAGCTGGACAGGGGCCACCGGGGAGCTGTTTTTT. Translation: CASSWTGATGELFF. The rearrangement joins TRBV5-4 to TRBJ2-2; TRBD1 agrees at 9 bases. The CDR3 is 14 residues long. V lost 3 bases and J lost 4; bases outside the gene matches: 1. Germline assignment: CDR1 SGHNT and CDR2 YYREEE (reference sequence).

The chain is built from TRBV25-1 and TRBJ1-6; D uncertain. In germline, CDR1 is MGHDK, CDR2 SYGVNS. V lost 8 bases and J lost 10, with 12 bases in between. The CDR3 is made up of 12 amino acids. In nucleotides, the CDR3 is TGTGCCAGCGGAGGGCCCTTATCACCCCTCCACTTT. Translating gives CASGGPLSPLHF.

This clone was detected only once. The chain is built from TRBV10-1 and TRBJ2-7, with D maybe TRBD2 (6 bases). V was cut by 7 bases and J by 2 bases, with 15 bases left in between. The CDR3 spans 14 residues. The germline V gene encodes CDR1 WNHNN and CDR2 SYGVQD (reference sequence). The CDR3 loop is CASMPGLLPYEQYV. The CDR3 DNA sequence: TGCGCCAGCATGCCGGGACTGCTGCCCTACGAGCAGTACGTC.

This clone has only one observation. This chain uses TRBV7-2 with TRBJ1-3; 7 bases fit TRBD1. Germline V gene data show CDR1 as SGHTA and CDR2 as FQGNSA. Germline trimming cut 1 base from V and 1 base from J; bases unmatched to any gene: 10. The CDR3 runs 18 residues. Here the CDR3 DNA reads TGTGCCAGCAGCTTAGAATCGACAGGGCACCTTTCTGGAAACACCATATATTTT. Translation gives CASSLESTGHLSGNTIYF.

This sequence joins TRBV15 and TRBJ1-2; 7 bases line up with TRBD1. The germline V gene has CDR1 LNHNV and CDR2 YYDKDF (reference sequence). The length of the CDR3 is 16 residues. J gave up 6 bases and V 0 bases, and 10 bases lay outside the gene matches. Written as DNA, the CDR3 is TGTGCCACCAGCAGAGATTACCGGGACAGCCTTGATGGCTACACCTTC. Encoded protein: CATSRDYRDSLDGYTF.

V usage is TRBV7-9 and J usage is TRBJ1-4, with D unresolved. The CDR3 spans 14 residues. Germline V gene data show CDR1 as SEHNR and CDR2 as FQNEAQ (reference sequence). The V gene lost 5 bases and the J gene lost 8 bases, with 15 bases spanning the gap. The CDR3 is CASSRPEGGEKLFF. In nucleotides, the CDR3 is TGTGCCAGCAGCCGGCCCGAGGGAGGGGAAAAACTGTTTTTT.

On this clone: The sample holds other DNA sequences that translate to the same CDR3. This rearrangement joins TRBV6-5 to TRBJ2-3; TRBD2 is a possible D gene (6 bases). The ends were cut back, 3 bases at V and 0 bases at J, with 7 bases in the middle. CDR1 is MNHEY and CDR2 is SVGAGI in the germline V gene. The CDR3 has 14 residues. CDR3 in amino acids: CASSYRGSTDTQYF. In nucleotides, the CDR3 is TGTGCCAGCAGTTATCGGGGGAGCACAGATACGCAGTATTTT.

This chain connects TRBV7-2 to TRBJ2-2; 11 bases match TRBD2. V dropped 1 base and J dropped 7; count of bases not matched to a gene: 5. The CDR3 spans 16 residues. From germline, CDR1 is SGHTA and CDR2 FQGNSA. Here the CDR3 reads CASSLDSGRARGELFF. The CDR3 DNA reads TGTGCCAGCAGCTTAGATAGCGGGAGGGCCCGCGGGGAGCTGTTTTTT.

V is TRBV9 and J is TRBJ1-3, with D possibly being TRBD1 (5 bases). Germline values: CDR1 SGDLS, CDR2 YYNGEE. The length of the CDR3 is 13 residues. V was clipped by 0 bases and J by 10 bases, with 11 bases between them. The CDR3 DNA is TGTGCCAGCAGCGTAGTAGGGCAGGGAACCATATATTTT. This sequence encodes CASSVVGQGTIYF.

This clone was seen repeatedly, ten times or more. The V gene is TRBV28, the J gene TRBJ1-5; perhaps TRBD1 as D (6 bases). This CDR3 comprises 14 residues. Trimming removed 6 bases from V and 4 bases from J, with 13 bases in between. Germline CDR1 reads MDHEN; CDR2 reads SYDVKM. This chain's CDR3 is CASRSGQPNQPQHF. The CDR3 nucleotides are TGTGCCAGCAGAAGTGGACAGCCGAATCAGCCCCAGCATTTT.

J is TRBJ2-1 and V is TRBV5-1; perhaps TRBD1 as D (8 bases). Germline CDR1 SGHRS, CDR2 YFSETQ. The CDR3 has 14 residues. V was trimmed by 4 bases and J by 4 bases, leaving 12 bases between them. The CDR3 protein is CASSPQGGYNEQFF. The CDR3 nucleotides are TGCGCCAGCAGCCCACAGGGGGGGTACAATGAGCAGTTCTTC.

J is TRBJ2-6 and V is TRBV10-2; a possible D gene is TRBD2 (6 bases). V shed 4 bases and J shed 0 bases, with 7 bases lying between them. The CDR3 has 15 amino acids. Per germline, CDR1 WSHSY and CDR2 SAAADI. CDR3 DNA: TGCGCCAGCAGTGGGGGGGACTCTGGGGCCAACGTCCTGACTTTC. Amino acid sequence: CASSGGDSGANVLTF.